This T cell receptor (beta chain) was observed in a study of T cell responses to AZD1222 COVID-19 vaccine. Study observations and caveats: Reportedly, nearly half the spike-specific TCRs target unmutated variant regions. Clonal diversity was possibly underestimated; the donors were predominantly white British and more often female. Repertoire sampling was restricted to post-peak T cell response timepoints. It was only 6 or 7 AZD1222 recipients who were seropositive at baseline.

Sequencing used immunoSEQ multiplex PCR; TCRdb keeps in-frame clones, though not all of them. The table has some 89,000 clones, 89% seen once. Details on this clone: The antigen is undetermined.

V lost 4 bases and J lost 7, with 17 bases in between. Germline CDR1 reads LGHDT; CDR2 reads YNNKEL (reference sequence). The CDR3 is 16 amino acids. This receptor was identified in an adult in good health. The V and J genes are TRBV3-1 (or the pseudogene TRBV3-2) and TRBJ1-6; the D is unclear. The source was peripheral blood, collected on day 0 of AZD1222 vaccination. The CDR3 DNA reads TGTGCCAGCAGCCTCTCGACCGGGAGTATCAATTCACCCCTCCACTTT. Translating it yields CASSLSTGSINSPLHF.